The rows below give T cell receptor beta chains drawn from one sample of a study of shared clonotypes between healthy human individuals. The table came from immunoSEQ multiplex PCR; TCRdb's copy has only in-frame clones and leaves some out. The table includes 1.5 million to 1.9 million clones, about 98% detected once. Sequences were obtained from naive CD4+ T cells sorted from blood. These receptors were obtained from a man aged 25-45 years in good health. Each CDR3 is given with its conserved first and last residue. Fields, in order: V gene, J gene, CDR3 protein.

TRBV28	TRBJ2-5	CASSPTGEETQYF
TRBV19	TRBJ2-1	CASQRGSSYNEQFF
TRBV7-9	TRBJ2-7	CASSLTGESEQYF
TRBV5-1	TRBJ2-3	CASSLGSAGLGDTQYF
TRBV19	TRBJ2-1	CASSISRLNEQFF
TRBV6-5	TRBJ2-1	CASRPPSRLVQFF
TRBV7-3	TRBJ2-2	CASSLNSRGGGELFF
TRBV15	TRBJ2-3	CATSRAPGADTQYF
TRBV4-3	TRBJ2-7	CASSQDGGTYEQYF
TRBV10-3	TRBJ1-3	CAISEGQGANTIYF
TRBV7-6	TRBJ2-1	CASSDSYNEQFF
TRBV19	TRBJ2-2	CATRTSGSAGELFF
TRBV28	TRBJ1-5	CASSSVAGQPQHF
TRBV29-1	TRBJ1-2	CSVTGQGGFYGYTF
TRBV28	TRBJ1-2	CASSTQGNYGYTF
TRBV5-1	TRBJ1-3	CASSSTGGDWDF
TRBV6-4	TRBJ2-2	CASSDRWGTGELFF
TRBV5-1	TRBJ2-1	CASSVTSGDYNEQFF
TRBV7-2	TRBJ2-1	CASSESPPTGLRSGFF
TRBV10-1	TRBJ2-3	CASSDAQGTDTQYF
TRBV7-9	TRBJ2-1	CASSPGTRIINNEQFF
TRBV27	TRBJ2-7	CASSLNRPTPTGINEQYF
TRBV4-3	TRBJ2-2	CASSLDWLGGSGELFF
TRBV5-1	TRBJ2-5	CASSLGGKGQETQYF
TRBV5-4	TRBJ2-7	CASSFGTSGSYEQYF
TRBV11-3	TRBJ2-7	CASSRRQGHEQYF
TRBV29-1	TRBJ1-1	CSVEDLGENTEAFF
TRBV7-2	TRBJ2-7	CASSFAGAGSTYEQYF
TRBV28	TRBJ1-5	CASTPARRGQPQHF
TRBV5-1	TRBJ2-7	CASSLEALESYEQYF
TRBV7-9	TRBJ2-1	CASSPHGGQYNEQFF
TRBV29-1	TRBJ2-5	CSTNTQETQYF
TRBV10-3	TRBJ1-4	CAISESGYNEKLFF
TRBV5-1	TRBJ1-5	CASSLAPGLSEPQHF
TRBV4-1	TRBJ2-3	CASSLMGGTYHYTQYF
TRBV7-6	TRBJ2-7	CASSLYRGGPQYF
TRBV27	TRBJ2-7	CASSRVAGSSYEQYF
TRBV18	TRBJ1-4	CASSPPGDRASEKLFF
TRBV25-1	TRBJ1-1	CASSGQGMGAFF
TRBV2	TRBJ2-5	CASREGQGGETQYF
TRBV4-1	TRBJ2-3	CASSQGPLAGVEDTQYF
TRBV14	TRBJ2-4	CASSPGGAKNIQYF
TRBV6-5	TRBJ1-1	CASHPGQGATEAFF
TRBV28	TRBJ2-3	CASSSLPGLAGGNTDTQYF
TRBV5-1	TRBJ2-1	CASSSGTGAYNEQFF
TRBV18	TRBJ2-1	CASSLVGDSYNEQFF
TRBV28	TRBJ1-2	CASSFLTQGNDGYTF
TRBV5-1	TRBJ2-2	CASTTGWTGELFF
TRBV7-3	TRBJ2-3	CASSLILGADTQYF
TRBV12-5	TRBJ2-3	CASGTEYTDTQYF
TRBV5-1	TRBJ1-1	CASSSTGDVNTEAFF
TRBV18	TRBJ2-3	CASSPTSGRSDTQYF
TRBV5-1	TRBJ2-3	CASSSDNTDTQYF
TRBV4-3	TRBJ2-1	CASSSSGITYNEQFF
TRBV18	TRBJ2-2	CASSPRLAGNTGELFF
TRBV2	TRBJ2-7	CASNDRAYEQYF